These 21 T cell receptor beta chains were all obtained from the same sample, sequenced in a study of radiation and T cells in renal cell carcinoma (dated by TCRdb to the early 2020s). Library generation was performed with the immunoSEQ multiplex PCR assay. This is the immuneACCESS table as TCRdb keeps it, with only in-frame sequences that have V and J called. A part of the clones is gone; compared with another copy, unresolved V genes explain less than half, and the rest is unexplained. The sample data list about 59,000 clones, and around 72% of these were observed just once. Less than 7.5% of the sample is taken by the ten largest. Sample time point, as interpreted from the label and publication: baseline pretreatment blood. This specimen's treatment or condition label, interpreted: 15 Gy SBRT to primary tumor, nephrectomy 4 weeks later. This material consisted of blood, taken from a patient whose treatment included radiotherapy and nephrectomy. These receptors were taken from a man between 60 and 75 years old with renal cell carcinoma.

This clone was seen only once. The V gene is TRBV9, the J gene TRBJ2-3; D unresolved. The CDR3 extends over 15 amino acids. CDR1 and CDR2 (germline): SGDLS, YYNGEE. The V end was cut by 4 bases, the J end by 6 bases, with 18 bases between. The CDR3, as DNA: TGTGCCAGCAGCCCCCCCCAAGGTTTTTCGGATACGCAGTATTTT. Protein product: CASSPPQGFSDTQYF.

The rearrangement joins TRBV11-3 to TRBJ2-1; D uncertain. Trimming shortened V by 0 bases and J by 0 bases, and 6 bases separated the two germline ends. Germline V lookup: CDR1 SGHNT, CDR2 YENEEA. The CDR3 is 15 residues long. CDR3 protein: CASSLEAASYNEQFF. CDR3 nucleotides: TGTGCCAGCAGCTTAGAGGCAGCCTCCTACAATGAGCAGTTCTTC. The whole variable domain, filled in from reference TRBV11-3 and TRBJ2-1, reads EAGVVQSPRYKIIEKKQPVAFWCNPISGHNTLYWYLQNLGQGPELLIRYENEEAVDDSQLPKDRFSAERLKGVDSTLKIQPAELGDSAVYLCASSLEAASYNEQFFGPGTRLTVL.

This clone was detected only a few times. This rearrangement joins TRBV30 to TRBJ1-1; possible D gene TRBD1, 6 bases. Germline CDR1 reads GTSNPN; CDR2 reads SVGIG (reference sequence). This CDR3 spans 13 amino acids. Trimming left V 0 bases short and J 8 bases short, with 13 bases between. In DNA form, the CDR3 reads TGTGCCTGGAGTGTACTGGCAGGGGTGGAAGCTTTCTTT. Amino acids: CAWSVLAGVEAFF.

The sample holds one count of this clone. V is TRBV19 and J is TRBJ2-5; unclear D gene. CDR3 length equals 13 residues. Germline CDR1 and CDR2: LNHDA and SQIVND (reference sequence). Deletions cut 3 bases from V and 5 bases from J, with 10 bases between. The CDR3 region has the DNA TGTGCCAGTAGTATGGCGTTTCGGGAGACCCAGTACTTC. Its translation is CASSMAFRETQYF.

The count of this clone is one. V is TRBV19 and J is TRBJ2-7; D gene ambiguous. The CDR3 covers 12 residues. Trimming stripped 3 bases from V and 7 bases from J, with 10 bases between. The germline V gene has CDR1 LNHDA and CDR2 SQIVND (reference sequence). CDR3 sequence (DNA): TGTGCCAGTAGTATTAAATATGGGGAGCAGTACTTC. Its translation is CASSIKYGEQYF.

The rearrangement uses TRBV5-6 and TRBJ2-3, with 8 nucleotides matching TRBD2. V was pared by 0 bases and J by 2 bases, with 11 bases of the junction left unmatched. The CDR3 has 18 residues. Germline assignment: CDR1 SGHDT and CDR2 YYEEEE. The CDR3 protein is CASSLAGGLVLPTDTQYF. DNA for the CDR3: TGTGCCAGCAGCTTGGCCGGGGGACTAGTTTTACCCACAGATACGCAGTATTTT.

On this clone: At one of its ends the junction is not consistent with the germline gene, which may arise from a read error. The V call is TRBV9, the J call TRBJ2-3, with 8 bases lining up with TRBD2. Germline CDR1 SGDLS, CDR2 YYNGEE. This CDR3 spans 15 amino acids. Here the CDR3 DNA reads TGTGCCAGCAGTGTAGCGGGGAGGGGGTCAGATACGCAGTATTTT. This translates into CASSVAGRGSDTQYF.

The J gene is TRBJ2-3, the V gene TRBV7-9, with D possibly TRBD2 on 5 matching bases. Germline values: CDR1 SEHNR, CDR2 FQNEAQ (reference sequence). Trimming left V 1 base short and J 6 bases short, with 8 bases between. There are 13 residues in the CDR3. For the CDR3, the DNA is TGTGCCAGCAGCTTAGGTCGGAGGGATACGCAGTATTTT. Its translation is CASSLGRRDTQYF.

The CDR3: CASSMAPQGPMNTQYF. The CDR3 DNA is TGTGCCAGTAGTATGGCCCCACAGGGGCCCATGAATACGCAGTATTTT. The chain combines TRBV19 with TRBJ2-3; 7 nucleotides line up with TRBD1. The length of the CDR3 is 16 residues. Germline values: CDR1 LNHDA, CDR2 SQIVND (reference sequence). The V gene end was trimmed by 3 bases and the J gene end by 7 bases; junction bases not matched to a gene: 13. The whole variable domain, remainder taken from reference TRBV19 and TRBJ2-3, is DGGITQSPKYLFRKEGQNVTLSCEQNLNHDAMYWYRQDPGQGLRLIYYSQIVNDFQKGDIAEGYSVSREKKESFPLTVTSAQKNPTAFYLCASSMAPQGPMNTQYFGPGTRLTVL.

This clone has ten or more counts. The chain combines TRBV9 with TRBJ1-6; tentatively, D is TRBD1 (5 bases). The germline CDR1 and CDR2 sequences are SGDLS and YYNGEE. The CDR3 extends over 16 amino acids. Between the trimmed V and J ends, which lost 0 bases and 9 bases, there was a span of 16 bases. The CDR3 DNA follows: TGTGCCAGCAGCGTAGATCAGGGCCGAAAGGGTTCACCCCTCCACTTT. Its translation: CASSVDQGRKGSPLHF.

This rearrangement joins TRBV11-2 to TRBJ2-5, with D unresolved. Germline CDR1 reads SGHAT; CDR2 reads FQNNGV. Between the trimmed V and J ends, which lost 5 bases and 1 base, there was a span of 8 bases. The CDR3 extends over 13 amino acids. The CDR3 here is CASSPQVQETQYF. Written as DNA, the CDR3 is TGTGCCAGCAGCCCTCAGGTCCAAGAGACCCAGTACTTC.

This chain uses TRBV6-6 with TRBJ1-1; D possibly corresponds to TRBD1 (5 bases). This CDR3 is 14 amino acids long. The V and J ends lost 6 bases and 1 base respectively, with 12 bases between them. CDR1 and CDR2 from the germline V gene are MNHNY and SVGAGI (reference sequence). The chain's CDR3 is CASSPPGGNTEAFF. The CDR3 bases are TGTGCCAGCAGCCCCCCCGGGGGGAACACTGAAGCTTTCTTT.

CDR3 nucleotides: TGCGCCAGCAGCCAAGATGGGAGCGGGGGACCTCACTACGAGCAGTACTTC. It is translated as CASSQDGSGGPHYEQYF. The V gene is TRBV4-3, the J gene TRBJ2-5; 8 bases line up with TRBD2. The J call is doubtful: the DNA matches TRBJ2-7 better. Germline V lookup: CDR1 LGHNA, CDR2 YSLEER. The length of the CDR3 is 17 residues.

V and J are TRBV6-4 and TRBJ2-3, with TRBD2 as a possible D gene (5 bases). Trimming removed 2 bases at V and 3 bases at J, with 12 bases between. CDR1 is MRHNA, CDR2 SNTAGT, per germline. The CDR3 length is 15 residues. The CDR3 loop is CASSDRGDGTDTQYF. CDR3 in DNA: TGTGCCAGCAGTGACCGGGGAGATGGGACAGATACGCAGTATTTT.

This clone was observed a few times. The chain combines TRBV27 with TRBJ2-1; 10 nucleotides agree with TRBD2. V was pared by 7 bases and J by 4 bases, with 7 bases of the junction left unmatched. The V gene's germline CDR1 is MNHEY and CDR2 SMNVEV (reference sequence). The CDR3 runs to 15 residues. CDR3 protein: CASIRSGGSYNEQFF. In nucleotides, the CDR3 is TGTGCCAGCATCCGTAGCGGGGGGTCTTACAATGAGCAGTTCTTC.

This chain connects TRBV2 to TRBJ2-2; D ambiguous. CDR1 and CDR2 from the germline V gene are SNHLY and FYNNEI. This CDR3 contains 14 residues. Trimming took off 5 bases at V and 1 base at J, with 8 bases between the two ends. The CDR3 DNA follows: TGTGCCAGCAGTCCAGTGAGGAACACCGGGGAGCTGTTTTTT. This sequence encodes CASSPVRNTGELFF.

The chain carries TRBV7-8 and TRBJ1-5; no clear D gene. The CDR3 totals 12 residues. The germline V and J ends were trimmed by 5 bases and 7 bases, with 9 bases remaining between them. CDR1 SGHVS and CDR2 FQNEAQ come from the germline V gene. CDR3 protein: CASSPTQQPQHF. CDR3 in DNA: TGTGCCAGCAGCCCTACACAGCAGCCCCAGCATTTT.

The rearrangement joins TRBV5-5 to TRBJ2-7, with D tentatively TRBD1 (6 bases). In germline, CDR1 is SGHKS, CDR2 YYEKEE (reference sequence). V lost 5 bases and J lost 1, with 13 bases in between. The CDR3 is made up of 14 amino acids. CDR3 in amino acids: CASRSAGESYEQYV. In DNA form, the CDR3 reads TGTGCCAGCAGGTCGGCAGGGGAATCCTACGAGCAGTACGTC.

The rearrangement links TRBV28 to TRBJ2-1, with D possibly TRBD1 on 6 matching bases. The germline V and J ends were trimmed by 8 bases and 5 bases, with 16 bases remaining between them. The CDR3 consists of 14 residues. Germline V CDR1 and CDR2: MDHEN, SYDVKM. DNA for the CDR3: TGTGCCAGCTCCTCTAGAGGGGGAAACAATGAGCAGTTCTTC. This encodes CASSSRGGNNEQFF.

The V gene is TRBV27, the J gene TRBJ2-7, with 11 bases matching TRBD1. The V segment lost 3 bases and the J segment 3 bases; nucleotides outside the gene matches: 4. Germline V CDR1 and CDR2: MNHEY, SMNVEV (reference sequence). This CDR3 has 15 amino acids. The CDR3 DNA is TGTGCCAGCAGTTTGGGACAGGGGGGATTCTACGAGCAGTACGTC. This translates into CASSLGQGGFYEQYV.

The rearrangement uses TRBV2 and TRBJ2-5; 7 nucleotides match TRBD2. This CDR3 has 15 amino acids. CDR1 and CDR2 from the germline V gene are SNHLY and FYNNEI. The ends lost 4 bases at V and 2 bases at J; junction bases unmatched: 7. The CDR3 DNA is TGTGCCAGCAGTGGGACCCAGCGGGGACAAGAGACCCAGTACTTC. Amino acid sequence: CASSGTQRGQETQYF. The full variable domain, completed using reference TRBV2 and TRBJ2-5, is EPEVTQTPSHQVTQMGQEVILRCVPISNHLYFYWYRQILGQKVEFLVSFYNNEISEKSEIFDDQFSVERPDGSNFTLKIRSTKLEDSAMYFCASSGTQRGQETQYFGPGTRLLVL.